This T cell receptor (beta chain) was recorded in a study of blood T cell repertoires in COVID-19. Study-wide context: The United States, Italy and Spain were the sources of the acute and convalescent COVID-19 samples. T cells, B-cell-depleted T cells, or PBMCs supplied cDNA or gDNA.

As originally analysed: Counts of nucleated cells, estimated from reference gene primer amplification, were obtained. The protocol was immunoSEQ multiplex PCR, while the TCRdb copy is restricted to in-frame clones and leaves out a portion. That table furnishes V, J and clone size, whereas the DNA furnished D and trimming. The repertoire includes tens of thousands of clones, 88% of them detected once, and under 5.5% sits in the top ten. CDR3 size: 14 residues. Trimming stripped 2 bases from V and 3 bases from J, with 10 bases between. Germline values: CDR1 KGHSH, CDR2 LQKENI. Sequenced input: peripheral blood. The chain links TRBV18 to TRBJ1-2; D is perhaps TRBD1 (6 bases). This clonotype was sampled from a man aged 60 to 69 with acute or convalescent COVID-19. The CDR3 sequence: CASSPTGYDYGYTF. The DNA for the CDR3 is TGTGCCAGCTCACCAACAGGGTACGACTATGGCTACACCTTC.